This T cell receptor (beta chain) is drawn from a study of T cell repertoires in cytomegalovirus infection. Overall study context: Public TCR beta signatures indicated both CMV infection and matching HLA type. Study outcomes and limitations: Cumulative public TCR beta family frequency identified carriers of CMV plus the relevant HLA. Ex vivo responses were dominated by HLA-C-restricted CMV-specific TCR beta clonotypes.

One entry per CDR3 protein results from TCRdb running MiXCR on the reads. The table records just over 300,000 distinct CDR3 sequences, around a sixth of them present only once. There are 13 residues in the CDR3. The V gene's germline CDR1 is MDHEN and CDR2 SYDVKM. The V end was cut by 6 bases, the J end by 5 bases, with 13 bases between. As to this clonotype: The target antigen is unknown.

The chain combines TRBV28 with TRBJ2-5; D perhaps matches TRBD1 (5 bases). The receptor comes from a human donor in good health (CMV status not recorded). Some clones in this sample may be carry-over from other donors' samples. The sequencing input was PBMCs. The CDR3 bases are TGTGCCAGCAGCGGACAAATAGCTGAGACCCAGTACTTC. It yields the protein CASSGQIAETQYF.